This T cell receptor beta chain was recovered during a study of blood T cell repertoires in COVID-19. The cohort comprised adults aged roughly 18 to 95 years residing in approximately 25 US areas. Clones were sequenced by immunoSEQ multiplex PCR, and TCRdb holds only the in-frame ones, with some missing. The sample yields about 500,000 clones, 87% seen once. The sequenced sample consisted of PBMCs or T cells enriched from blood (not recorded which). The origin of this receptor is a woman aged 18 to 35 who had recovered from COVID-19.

The CDR3 DNA reads TGTGCCATCAGACCGGACAGGGGAGAAGAGACCCAGTACTTC. The encoded protein is CAIRPDRGEETQYF. V is TRBV10-3 and J is TRBJ2-5; the match to TRBD1 covers 9 bases. The CDR3 loop spans 14 amino acids. Trimming at V came to 6 bases and at J to 3 bases, leaving 5 bases not matched to a gene. Germline V gene sequence: CDR1 ENHRY, CDR2 SYGVKD.